This T cell receptor (beta chain) was captured in a study of beta chain features in type 1 diabetes. Study results and caveats: In all four CD4+ subsets, TCRB CDR3 length was significantly, moderately reduced in type 1 diabetes. There was no resolution here of whether HLA type influences TCRB rearrangement.

The study reverse transcribed the entire isolated RNA, so it sequenced expressed TCRB transcripts. Assay used: immunoSEQ multiplex PCR; TCRdb lists only in-frame clones, some missing. The table has 310,000 or so clones, about 15% seen once. On this clone: Its antigen is not identified.

Germline values: CDR1 SGHDT, CDR2 YYEEEE. Unmatched junction bases numbered 7, after V lost 0 bases and J lost 6 bases. The CDR3 length is 15 residues. This TCR came from a man aged 18 to 30 with type 1 diabetes. Sequencing used naive CD4+ T cells from blood. This chain uses TRBV5-6 with TRBJ2-3, with 7 nucleotides matching TRBD2. CDR3 sequence (DNA): TGTGCCAGCAGCTTGGTAACTAGCGTCCCCGATACGCAGTATTTT. It encodes CASSLVTSVPDTQYF.